The 27 T cell receptor beta chains in this list originate from one sample, sequenced in a study of T cells in Graves' hyperthyroidism and ophthalmopathy. RNA transcripts yielded amplified TCR beta CDR3 regions. HTBI primers were employed in a first-round RT-PCR of the TCR CDR3. TCRdb passed the multiplex PCR reads through MiXCR, listing each CDR3 protein once. Among roughly 500,000 distinct CDR3 sequences listed, under 25% were seen once. Sequencing input: blood. The receptor source for this set is a woman in her seventies with Graves' ophthalmopathy.

In its sample, this clonotype was seen many times. The rearrangement uses TRBV10-3 and TRBJ2-1; 7 bases align to TRBD2. With 4 bases clipped from V and 4 bases from J, the junction kept 7 bases outside the gene matches. This CDR3 region has 15 residues. Looked up from germline, CDR1 is ENHRY and CDR2 is SYGVKD. CDR3 residues: CAISAGGLTYNEQFF. CDR3 in DNA: TGTGCCATCAGTGCGGGGGGACTAACGTACAATGAGCAGTTCTTC.

The gene calls are TRBV7-9 and TRBJ1-4, with D possibly being TRBD1 (5 bases). The germline gives CDR1 SEHNR, CDR2 FQNEAQ (reference sequence). Deletions cut 7 bases from V and 0 bases from J, with 15 bases between. The CDR3 runs 16 residues. CDR3 protein: CASTQAGRSTNEKLFF. Written as DNA, the CDR3 is TGTGCCAGCACCCAGGCGGGACGGTCAACTAATGAAAAACTGTTTTTT.

This rearrangement joins TRBV30 to TRBJ2-2; the D gene could be TRBD1 or TRBD2 (6 bases each). The CDR3 has 16 amino acids. From germline, CDR1 is GTSNPN and CDR2 SVGIG (reference sequence). V was pared by 0 bases and J by 2 bases, with 13 bases between. The DNA for the CDR3 is TGTGCCTGGAGTGTACTCGGGGGCTTTAACACCGGGGAGCTGTTTTTT. Translating it yields CAWSVLGGFNTGELFF. Variable domain in full (rest from reference TRBV30 and TRBJ2-2): SQTIHQWPATLVQPVGSPLSLECTVEGTSNPNLYWYRQAAGRGLQLLFYSVGIGQISSEVPQNLSASRPQDRQFILSSKKLLLSDSGFYLCAWSVLGGFNTGELFFGEGSRLTVL.

J is TRBJ1-1 and V is TRBV5-1; 10 bases match TRBD1. CDR1 and CDR2 (germline): SGHRS, YFSETQ. The CDR3 is 14 amino acids. V trimming: 4 bases; J trimming: 4 bases; junction bases outside the gene matches: 4. CDR3 sequence: CASSPWDRGTEAFF. CDR3 sequence (DNA): TGCGCCAGCAGCCCCTGGGACAGGGGCACTGAAGCTTTCTTT.

This chain uses TRBV6-5 with TRBJ2-1; no clear D gene. This CDR3 region has 15 residues. Germline CDR1 is MNHEY and CDR2 is SVGAGI. V shed 0 bases and J shed 4 bases, with 10 bases lying between them. The DNA of the CDR3 is TGTGCCAGCAGTTACTCGTCTCATTTTTACAATGAGCAGTTCTTC. Its protein is CASSYSSHFYNEQFF.

This chain uses TRBV28 with TRBJ2-7, with 7 bases matching TRBD2. V dropped 6 bases and J dropped 5; count of bases not matched to a gene: 13. The CDR3 runs 15 residues. Germline-derived CDR1 and CDR2 are MDHEN and SYDVKM. The CDR3 reads CASSQGLGGSNEQYF. Here the CDR3 DNA reads TGTGCCAGCAGCCAAGGACTCGGCGGGAGCAACGAGCAGTACTTC.

The chain links TRBV20-1 to TRBJ2-5; D tentatively fits TRBD1 or TRBD2 (5 bases each). The CDR3 contains 12 residues. Deletions cut 4 bases from V and 5 bases from J, with 11 bases between. CDR1 DFQATT and CDR2 SNEGSKA come from the germline V gene (reference sequence). CDR3 DNA sequence: TGCAGTGCTAATCGAGGGGATGAGACCCAGTACTTC. The encoded protein is CSANRGDETQYF.

This clonotype turned up a few times. The rearrangement uses TRBV12-3 or TRBV12-4 and TRBJ2-2; the match to TRBD2 covers 9 bases. This CDR3 has 16 residues. V gave up 3 bases and J gave up 4 bases; unmatched junction bases: 6. The CDR3 sequence: CASSLVAGVITGELFF. CDR3 coding DNA: TGTGCCAGCAGTTTGGTAGCGGGAGTGATCACCGGGGAGCTGTTTTTT.

This clonotype appeared many times. This chain connects TRBV7-2 to TRBJ2-7; 7 positions agree with TRBD1. CDR1 and CDR2 (germline): SGHTA, FQGNSA. V shed 5 bases and J 3 bases; nucleotides not matched to a gene: 7. The length of the CDR3 is 14 residues. CDR3 amino acids: CASSPDRVGYEQYF. The DNA for the CDR3 is TGTGCCAGCAGCCCCGACAGGGTTGGCTACGAGCAGTACTTC.

Only a few counts were recorded for this clonotype. This rearrangement joins TRBV7-3 to TRBJ1-4; D ambiguous. This CDR3 is built from 15 residues. V lost 3 bases and J lost 7, with 15 bases in between. Germline CDR1 reads SGHTA; CDR2 reads FQGTGA. As DNA, the CDR3 is TGTGCCAGCAGCTTCAACATGGTTTGCGGTGAAAAACTGTTTTTT. This encodes CASSFNMVCGEKLFF. Looking up the rest from reference TRBV7-3 and TRBJ1-4 gives the full variable domain: GAGVSQTPSNKVTEKGKYVELRCDPISGHTALYWYRQSLGQGPEFLIYFQGTGAADDSGLPNDRFFAVRPEGSVSTLKIQRTERGDSAVYLCASSFNMVCGEKLFFGSGTQLSVL.

This clonotype is a singleton in its sample. The gene calls are TRBV20-1 and TRBJ2-7; TRBD2 agrees at 7 bases. Germline V lookup: CDR1 DFQATT, CDR2 SNEGSKA (reference sequence). The CDR3 consists of 13 residues. Germline trimming cut 0 bases from V and 4 bases from J; bases unmatched to any gene: 3. The CDR3 spells CSAREGGSYEQYF. Here the CDR3 DNA reads TGCAGTGCTAGAGAGGGCGGGAGTTACGAGCAGTACTTC.

In its sample, this clonotype was seen many times. The rearrangement joins TRBV5-1 to TRBJ2-7; 8 nucleotides agree with TRBD2. Trimming at V came to 0 bases and at J to 8 bases, leaving 10 bases not matched to a gene. The CDR3 length is 15 residues. Per germline, CDR1 SGHRS and CDR2 YFSETQ. DNA of the CDR3: TGCGCCAGCAGCTTGGCCGGTAGCGGGGCTAACCAGCAGTACTTC. Its protein is CASSLAGSGANQQYF.

The chain links TRBV28 to TRBJ1-5; no clear D gene. This CDR3 contains 15 residues. V was trimmed by 4 bases and J by 4 bases, leaving 14 bases between them. Germline V lookup: CDR1 MDHEN, CDR2 SYDVKM. The CDR3 is CASSSLEAGNQPQHF. CDR3 sequence (DNA): TGTGCCAGCAGTTCTTTGGAGGCCGGAAATCAGCCCCAGCATTTT. The full variable domain, its missing parts supplied by reference TRBV28 and TRBJ1-5, is DVKVTQSSRYLVKRTGEKVFLECVQDMDHENMFWYRQDPGLGLRLIYFSYDVKMKEKGDIPEGYSVSREKKERFSLILESASTNQTSMYLCASSSLEAGNQPQHFGDGTRLSIL.

This clonotype was observed at least ten times. V gene TRBV27 combines with J gene TRBJ1-3; D is undetermined. V lost 5 bases and J 5 bases, leaving 13 bases between the germline ends. Germline V gives CDR1 MNHEY, CDR2 SMNVEV (reference sequence). The CDR3 extends over 14 amino acids. CDR3 sequence: CASSPTGLRNTIYF. CDR3 nucleotide sequence: TGTGCCAGCAGTCCTACGGGGTTAAGAAACACCATATATTTT.

This chain uses TRBV25-1 with TRBJ2-5; the D gene could be TRBD1 or TRBD2 (5 bases each). V lost 0 bases and J 5 bases, leaving 10 bases between the germline ends. Germline loops: CDR1 MGHDK, CDR2 SYGVNS. This CDR3 region has 14 residues. The CDR3 protein is CASSEYGREETQYF. In nucleotides, the CDR3 is TGTGCCAGCAGTGAATATGGCAGGGAGGAGACCCAGTACTTC.

CDR3 protein: CASSTGTSGNLNIQYF. CDR3 sequence (DNA): TGTGCCAGCAGTACCGGGACTAGCGGCAATTTGAACATTCAGTACTTC. This chain uses TRBV6-1 with TRBJ2-4; 11 bases are a match to TRBD2. The V gene's germline CDR1 is MNHNS and CDR2 SASEGT. The CDR3 loop spans 16 amino acids. Germline trimming cut 5 bases from V and 7 bases from J; bases unmatched to any gene: 10.

This clonotype was detected a few times. V and J are TRBV11-2 and TRBJ2-1; TRBD2 matches 11 bases. V trimming: 6 bases; J trimming: 9 bases; junction bases outside the gene matches: 7. CDR3 size: 14 residues. Germline V lookup: CDR1 SGHAT, CDR2 FQNNGV. The CDR3 reads CASSFPGLAAEQFF. DNA for the CDR3: TGTGCCAGCAGTTTTCCGGGACTAGCGGCTGAGCAGTTCTTC. Drawing the rest from reference TRBV11-2 and TRBJ2-1, the complete variable domain is EAGVAQSPRYKIIEKRQSVAFWCNPISGHATLYWYQQILGQGPKLLIQFQNNGVVDDSQLPKDRFSAERLKGVDSTLKIQPAKLEDSAVYLCASSFPGLAAEQFFGPGTRLTVL.

The chain recombines TRBV20-1 with TRBJ2-3, with D possibly being TRBD1 or TRBD2 (6 bases each). Germline values: CDR1 DFQATT, CDR2 SNEGSKA (reference sequence). V was shortened by 7 bases and J by 2 bases, with 13 bases between the two germline ends. The CDR3 length is 13 residues. The CDR3 DNA reads TGCAGTGTTTCCCCGGGGGCCACAGATACGCAGTATTTT. Translating it yields CSVSPGATDTQYF.

This clonotype occurred many times. The chain joins TRBV20-1 to TRBJ2-5; no definite D call. The CDR3 has 11 amino acids. CDR1 and CDR2 (germline): DFQATT, SNEGSKA (reference sequence). V lost 3 bases and J lost 5, with 7 bases in between. CDR3 sequence: CSASPHETQYF. Here the CDR3 DNA reads TGCAGTGCTAGCCCTCATGAGACCCAGTACTTC.

The genes are TRBV3-1 and TRBJ2-1; D remains unclear. CDR3 length equals 11 residues. From germline, CDR1 is LGHDT and CDR2 YNNKEL (reference sequence). V was cut by 7 bases and J by 8 bases, with 9 bases left in between. CDR3 region: CASTSPDEQFF. The DNA of the CDR3 is TGTGCCAGCACCTCCCCCGATGAGCAGTTCTTC.

This clonotype was observed a few times. This sequence joins TRBV12-3 or TRBV12-4 and TRBJ2-1, with D possibly being TRBD2 (6 bases). The V end was cut by 0 bases, the J end by 9 bases, with 12 bases between. The CDR3 is 14 residues long. CDR3 in amino acids: CASSLAGTFGEQFF. The CDR3 DNA sequence: TGTGCCAGCAGTTTAGCTGGGACTTTCGGTGAGCAGTTCTTC.

This clonotype has just a few counts. This chain connects TRBV18 to TRBJ1-1; 9 bases are a match to TRBD1. With 2 bases clipped from V and 0 bases from J, the junction kept 10 bases outside the gene matches. This CDR3 has 18 residues. Germline values: CDR1 KGHSH, CDR2 LQKENI. The CDR3 sequence: CASSPRKGTGNMNTEAFF. The DNA for the CDR3 is TGTGCCAGCTCACCAAGGAAGGGGACAGGGAATATGAACACTGAAGCTTTCTTT.

This clonotype has at least ten counts. J is TRBJ1-1 and V is TRBV6-1; D not resolved. V lost 8 bases to trimming and J lost 8 bases, with 12 bases between them. Germline CDR1 and CDR2: MNHNS and SASEGT. The CDR3 is 11 residues long. CDR3 in amino acids: CASQTGPEAFF. The CDR3 DNA follows: TGTGCCAGCCAGACCGGGCCCGAAGCTTTCTTT.

As for this clonotype: One end of the junction does not line up with germline, which may come from a read error. The chain is built from TRBV28 and TRBJ2-7; 7 bases fit TRBD2. This CDR3 contains 15 residues. Germline V lookup: CDR1 MDHEN, CDR2 SYDVKM. The CDR3 bases are TGTACCAGCAGTTTATCGGGACTAAGTGGTGTCGAGCAGTACTTC. This translates into CTSSLSGLSGVEQYF.

The chain couples TRBV5-1 to TRBJ2-1, with D possibly TRBD2 on 5 matching bases. The V end lost 4 bases, the J end lost 7 bases, and 12 bases lay between the germline ends. The CDR3 extends over 13 amino acids. The germline CDR1 and CDR2 sequences are SGHRS and YFSETQ. Written as DNA, the CDR3 is TGCGCCAGCAGCCCCTATGGCGGGAATGAGCAGTTCTTC. Amino acid sequence: CASSPYGGNEQFF.

This clonotype showed up just a few times. The rearrangement uses TRBV27 and TRBJ2-5; TRBD2 agrees at 12 bases. The CDR3 sequence is 15 residues long. Germline V gene data show CDR1 as MNHEY and CDR2 as SMNVEV (reference sequence). J was trimmed by 5 bases and V by 6 bases; bases with no gene match: 7. The CDR3 protein is CASRSLAGGPETQYF. In nucleotides, the CDR3 is TGTGCCAGCAGATCTCTAGCGGGAGGGCCTGAGACCCAGTACTTC.

The chain couples TRBV7-8 to TRBJ2-2; D is undetermined. The germline gives CDR1 SGHVS, CDR2 FQNEAQ. The CDR3 extends over 12 amino acids. V lost 6 bases to trimming and J lost 9 bases, with 11 bases between them. The CDR3, as DNA: TGTGCCAGCAGTCAGACAAGAAGGGAGCTGTTTTTT. Its translation: CASSQTRRELFF. Looking up the rest from reference TRBV7-8 and TRBJ2-2 gives the full variable domain: GAGVSQSPRYKVAKRGQDVALRCDPISGHVSLFWYQQALGQGPEFLTYFQNEAQLDKSGLPSDRFFAERPEGSVSTLKIQRTQQEDSAVYLCASSQTRRELFFGEGSRLTVL.